These T cell receptor beta chains were read from a single sample in a study of T cell responses to AZD1222 COVID-19 vaccine. Clones were sequenced by immunoSEQ multiplex PCR, and TCRdb holds only the in-frame ones, with some missing. The table shows around 95,000 clones, with more than 75% occurring only once. The material was peripheral blood, obtained on day 0 of AZD1222 vaccination. These receptors were obtained from an adult in good health. Both conserved end residues are part of each CDR3. Fields, in order: CDR3 protein, V gene.

CASSPPGTGGQSSYNEQFF,TRBV6-2/TRBV6-3
CASSPPGTGGNEQYF,TRBV18
CASSLRPRRLAGAETQYF,TRBV7-9
CASSLRLATSTGELFF,TRBV3-1/TRBV3-2
CASSPASGRVADTQYF,TRBV4-3
CASRLGTAHEAFF,TRBV12-3/TRBV12-4
CASSNAGVNYGYTF,TRBV19
CASSLGRQGANGYTF,TRBV13
CASSYGARDNQPQHF,TRBV6-2/TRBV6-3
CASSQGYGSTQDGYTF,TRBV14
CASSIKDNVFQEKLFF,TRBV19
CASSRDGGQPQHF,TRBV2
CASSIPVGQNQPQHF,TRBV19
CASSYTDRGENIQYF,TRBV2
CASSYSNGYTF,TRBV6-2/TRBV6-3
CASSKGTSGNTGELFF,TRBV6-4
CASRLGGNYGYTF,TRBV5-4
CASSLVLVSRPTSGNTIYF,TRBV7-8
CASSDSEELGAIGYTF,TRBV6-4
CASSIRPEKLFF,TRBV12-3/TRBV12-4
CASSLGFQNYGYTF,TRBV7-2
CASSQGRGRGTDTQYF,TRBV4-1
CASSLGGAGRRSYEQYF,TRBV11-2
CASRNNQAAKYGYTF,TRBV27